These 6 T cell receptor beta chains were sequenced from one sample in a study of OX40 agonist ivuxolimab in advanced cancers. TCRdb's copy holds only in-frame clones and misses some; the assay was immunoSEQ multiplex PCR. The sample records over 75,000 clones, about nine tenths being singletons. This material consisted of CD4+ or CD8+ T cells sorted from blood, taken in a trial of the OX40 agonist ivuxolimab. These receptor sequences come from an adult with an advanced solid tumor such as melanoma, head and neck, liver or kidney cancer.

The chain combines TRBV4-2 with TRBJ1-4; D is unclear. The CDR3 contains 16 residues. CDR1 is LGHNA and CDR2 is YNFKEQ in the germline V gene. Trimming removed 1 base from V and 3 bases from J, with 12 bases in between. The CDR3 sequence is CASSQAVTAANEKLFF. CDR3 DNA sequence: TGTGCCAGCAGCCAAGCCGTAACGGCAGCTAATGAAAAACTGTTTTTT.

V and J are TRBV10-3 and TRBJ2-7, with 10 positions matching TRBD2. Trimming removed 5 bases from V and 3 bases from J; junction bases left unmatched: 7. Germline V CDR1 and CDR2: ENHRY, SYGVKD. The CDR3 length is 15 residues. CDR3 amino acids: CAISPTSGDDYEQYF. The CDR3 coding sequence is TGTGCCATCAGTCCTACTAGCGGGGACGACTACGAGCAGTACTTC.

The rearrangement uses TRBV7-2 and TRBJ2-7; 8 bases are a match to TRBD2. After removal of 5 bases from V and 0 bases from J, the junction contained 6 bases not matched to a gene. The CDR3 totals 15 residues. From germline, CDR1 is SGHTA and CDR2 FQGNSA. The CDR3 region has the DNA TGTGCCAGCAGCCGGACTAGCTTAGTCTCCTACGAGCAGTACTTC. Amino acids: CASSRTSLVSYEQYF.

The chain uses TRBV5-4 and TRBJ1-3; no definite D call. Trimming removed 0 bases from V and 4 bases from J, with 14 bases in between. Germline CDR1 SGHNT, CDR2 YYREEE (reference sequence). This CDR3 spans 16 amino acids. The CDR3 protein is CASSLELGSPGNTIYF. The CDR3 nucleotides are TGTGCCAGCAGCTTGGAGTTAGGGAGCCCCGGAAACACCATATATTTT. Variable domain in full (rest from reference TRBV5-4 and TRBJ1-3): ETGVTQSPTHLIKTRGQQVTLRCSSQSGHNTVSWYQQALGQGPQFIFQYYREEENGRGNFPPRFSGLQFPNYSSELNVNALELDDSALYLCASSLELGSPGNTIYFGEGSWLTVV.

This chain links TRBV5-4 with TRBJ2-1, with a tentative D call TRBD2 (5 bases). The V gene's germline CDR1 is SGHNT and CDR2 YYREEE (reference sequence). This CDR3 comprises 14 residues. The germline V and J ends were trimmed by 4 bases and 5 bases, with 13 bases remaining between them. The CDR3 region has the DNA TGTGCCAGCAGCACCAAGGCGCGGGACAATGAGCAGTTCTTC. Its translation is CASSTKARDNEQFF.

The CDR3 here is CASSLDLANTGELFF. Here the CDR3 DNA reads TGCGCCAGCAGCTTGGATCTAGCGAACACCGGGGAGCTGTTTTTT. The rearrangement uses TRBV5-1 and TRBJ2-2; D call uncertain. The V end was cut by 0 bases, the J end by 0 bases, with 6 bases between. The CDR3 totals 15 residues. Per the germline V gene, CDR1 is SGHRS and CDR2 is YFSETQ.